The 30 T cell receptor beta chains listed next were all sequenced from one sample in a study of T cell responses to AZD1222 COVID-19 vaccine. Produced via immunoSEQ multiplex PCR; TCRdb's table is partial and in-frame only. The sample holds roughly 200,000 clones, 90% to 95% seen once. Sequencing used peripheral blood, obtained on day 0 of MenACWY control vaccination. These receptors all come from an adult in good health.

CDR3 DNA sequence: TGTGCCAGTAGTATAAACAGGGGTACCGGAAACACCATATATTTT. Translation: CASSINRGTGNTIYF. The chain uses TRBV19 and TRBJ1-3; 7 nucleotides agree with TRBD1. The germline V gene encodes CDR1 LNHDA and CDR2 SQIVND (reference sequence). J was trimmed by 4 bases and V by 2 bases; bases with no gene match: 5. The CDR3 sequence is 15 residues long.

The chain is built from TRBV28 and TRBJ2-1; the match to TRBD2 covers 13 bases. The germline CDR1 and CDR2 sequences are MDHEN and SYDVKM. This CDR3 is 15 amino acids long. V dropped 8 bases and J dropped 5; count of bases not matched to a gene: 6. The chain's CDR3 is CASRRGTSGDNEQFF. In DNA, the CDR3 is TGTGCCAGCCGTCGTGGGACTAGCGGGGACAATGAGCAGTTCTTC.

The V gene is TRBV18, the J gene TRBJ1-5; D gene unclear. V was shortened by 5 bases and J by 6 bases, with 17 bases between the two germline ends. Looked up from germline, CDR1 is KGHSH and CDR2 is LQKENI. This CDR3 contains 15 residues. CDR3 sequence (DNA): TGTGCCAGCTCAACCGCGGGCATCTCAAGTCAGCCCCAGCATTTT. Residues: CASSTAGISSQPQHF.

J is TRBJ2-5 and V is TRBV15; TRBD2 aligns across 7 bases. With 3 bases clipped from V and 5 bases from J, the junction kept 9 bases outside the gene matches. Germline V lookup: CDR1 LNHNV, CDR2 YYDKDF (reference sequence). This CDR3 has 15 residues. CDR3 nucleotides: TGTGCCACCAGCAGGGGGAGCGGGGAGGGGGAGACCCAGTACTTC. Translation gives CATSRGSGEGETQYF.

This chain links TRBV7-9 with TRBJ1-2; D gene unclear. CDR1 SEHNR and CDR2 FQNEAQ come from the germline V gene (reference sequence). Trimming shortened V by 5 bases and J by 1 base, and 14 bases separated the two germline ends. This CDR3 spans 15 amino acids. The DNA of the CDR3 is TGTGCCAGCAGCCCCCCCGGCCGACGTAACTATGGCTACACCTTC. This translates into CASSPPGRRNYGYTF.

The rearrangement joins TRBV6-5 to TRBJ1-5, with unresolved D. With 4 bases removed from V and 2 bases from J, the gap between germline ends came to 15 bases. The CDR3 spans 16 residues. Per the germline V gene, CDR1 is MNHEY and CDR2 is SVGAGI. CDR3 DNA sequence: TGTGCCAGCAGTTCGGGCAGTTGGCGTGGCAATCAGCCCCAGCATTTT. Translating gives CASSSGSWRGNQPQHF.

The chain is built from TRBV18 and TRBJ1-5; D is uncertain. The CDR3 has 14 residues. V was trimmed by 2 bases and J by 5 bases, leaving 10 bases between them. Germline lookup yields CDR1 KGHSH and CDR2 LQKENI. The CDR3 is CASSPVDGHQPQHF. As DNA, the CDR3 is TGTGCCAGCTCACCAGTGGATGGTCATCAGCCCCAGCATTTT.

V is TRBV3-1 (or the pseudogene TRBV3-2) and J is TRBJ2-1; TRBD2 matches 8 bases. Germline CDR1 and CDR2: LGHDT and YNNKEL (reference sequence). V shed 5 bases, J shed 2 bases, and the junction held 2 bases outside the gene matches. The CDR3 has 14 residues. CDR3 amino acids: CASSYGGAYNEQFF. As DNA, the CDR3 is TGTGCCAGCAGCTACGGGGGGGCCTACAATGAGCAGTTCTTC.

The V gene is TRBV18, the J gene TRBJ1-4; tentatively, D is TRBD1 (6 bases). With 6 bases removed from V and 3 bases from J, the gap between germline ends came to 14 bases. This CDR3 contains 15 residues. CDR1 and CDR2 from the germline V gene are KGHSH and LQKENI. The CDR3 nucleotides are TGTGCCAGCTCCCAGGACAGCCTTGCTAATGAAAAACTGTTTTTT. This sequence encodes CASSQDSLANEKLFF.

The gene calls are TRBV19 and TRBJ1-4; the D gene is possibly TRBD1 (5 bases). Germline CDR1 LNHDA, CDR2 SQIVND (reference sequence). Trimming shortened V by 1 base and J by 1 base, and 7 bases separated the two germline ends. The CDR3 extends over 15 amino acids. This chain's CDR3 is CASSIGQGTNEKLFF. In nucleotides, the CDR3 is TGTGCCAGTAGTATAGGGCAGGGAACTAATGAAAAACTGTTTTTT.

This clone was detected only once. The genes are TRBV10-1 and TRBJ2-1; 8 bases align to TRBD2. The CDR3 has 16 amino acids. The germline V gene has CDR1 WNHNN and CDR2 SYGVQD (reference sequence). After removal of 0 bases from V and 2 bases from J, the junction contained 3 bases not matched to a gene. CDR3 region: CASSESSGMAYNEQFF. CDR3 nucleotide sequence: TGCGCCAGCAGTGAGTCTAGCGGGATGGCCTACAATGAGCAGTTCTTC.

The chain combines TRBV3-1 (or the pseudogene TRBV3-2) with TRBJ1-6; D is possibly TRBD1 (6 bases). The germline gives CDR1 LGHDT, CDR2 YNNKEL (reference sequence). This CDR3 spans 14 amino acids. Trimming cost V 0 bases and J 10 bases, with 10 bases left between them. The CDR3 spells CASSQDGGRSPLHF. DNA for the CDR3: TGTGCCAGCAGCCAAGACGGGGGGCGATCACCCCTCCACTTT.

The chain links TRBV5-4 to TRBJ2-2; TRBD1 aligns across 8 bases. V lost 4 bases and J lost 5; bases outside the gene matches: 7. Germline V gene lookup returns CDR1 SGHNT and CDR2 YYREEE (reference sequence). This CDR3 region has 15 residues. The CDR3: CASSLTGQGTGELFF. The CDR3 bases are TGTGCCAGCAGCCTCACAGGACAGGGAACCGGGGAGCTGTTTTTT.

The chain uses TRBV3-1 (or the pseudogene TRBV3-2) and TRBJ2-1; 7 nucleotides align to TRBD1. This CDR3 spans 14 amino acids. With 6 bases clipped from V and 6 bases from J, the junction kept 8 bases outside the gene matches. In germline, CDR1 is LGHDT, CDR2 YNNKEL (reference sequence). The CDR3, as DNA: TGTGCCAGCAGATCACAGGGGCTGGGCAATGAGCAGTTCTTC. It codes for CASRSQGLGNEQFF.

The chain recombines TRBV6-5 with TRBJ1-1; D might be TRBD1 (5 bases). This CDR3 region has 13 residues. V lost 4 bases and J lost 3, with 9 bases in between. The germline CDR1 and CDR2 sequences are MNHEY and SVGAGI. Here the CDR3 DNA reads TGTGCCAGCAGTTCCATAGGGGACACTGAAGCTTTCTTT. It specifies CASSSIGDTEAFF.

The chain carries TRBV12-3 or TRBV12-4 and TRBJ2-7; 7 nucleotides agree with TRBD1. The CDR3 has 13 residues. V trimming: 7 bases; J trimming: 2 bases; junction bases outside the gene matches: 5. CDR3 region: CASTQTGPYEQYF. For the CDR3, the DNA is TGTGCCAGCACCCAGACAGGGCCCTACGAGCAGTACTTC.

CDR3 protein: CASSLIVGTGQETQYF. The CDR3 DNA reads TGCGCCAGCAGCTTGATTGTTGGAACAGGTCAAGAGACCCAGTACTTC. J is TRBJ2-5 and V is TRBV5-1, with D possibly matching TRBD1 (5 bases). CDR1 and CDR2 (germline): SGHRS, YFSETQ. V lost 1 base, J lost 2 bases, and 15 bases lay in between. The CDR3 has 16 residues. The whole variable domain, remainder taken from reference TRBV5-1 and TRBJ2-5, is KAGVTQTPRYLIKTRGQQVTLSCSPISGHRSVSWYQQTPGQGLQFLFEYFSETQRNKGNFPGRFSGRQFSNSRSEMNVSTLELGDSALYLCASSLIVGTGQETQYFGPGTRLLVL.

About this clone: Other nucleotide sequences in the sample specify the same CDR3. The chain's CDR3 is CASSQGSNQPQHF. The CDR3 nucleotides read TGTGCCAGCTCGCAGGGAAGCAATCAGCCCCAGCATTTT. The rearrangement links TRBV18 to TRBJ1-5, with a weak D call TRBD1 (5 bases). V lost 6 bases and J lost 1, with 7 bases in between. This CDR3 has 13 amino acids. Germline CDR1 is KGHSH and CDR2 is LQKENI.

The chain uses TRBV7-2 and TRBJ2-3, with 9 bases that match TRBD2. Losses at the gene ends were 3 bases for V and 5 bases for J; bases not matched to a gene: 12. CDR1 is SGHTA, CDR2 FQGNSA, per germline. This CDR3 has 17 amino acids. The DNA for the CDR3 is TGTGCCAGCAGCTTTCGTCGCGGGGGGGCGTTCGGAGATACGCAGTATTTT. Translation gives CASSFRRGGAFGDTQYF. The full variable domain, its missing parts supplied by reference TRBV7-2 and TRBJ2-3, is GAGVSQSPSNKVTEKGKDVELRCDPISGHTALYWYRQSLGQGLEFLIYFQGNSAPDKSGLPSDRFSAERTGGSVSTLTIQRTQQEDSAVYLCASSFRRGGAFGDTQYFGPGTRLTVL.

V usage is TRBV30 and J usage is TRBJ2-2; 10 bases line up with TRBD2. The CDR3 spans 16 residues. Unmatched junction bases numbered 4, after V lost 2 bases and J lost 1 base. From germline, CDR1 is GTSNPN and CDR2 SVGIG (reference sequence). The CDR3 DNA reads TGTGCCTGGAGTTCTAGCGGGGGAATGAACACCGGGGAGCTGTTTTTT. Its protein is CAWSSSGGMNTGELFF.

The gene calls are TRBV13 and TRBJ2-7; D remains unclear. Trimming removed 4 bases from V and 3 bases from J, with 13 bases in between. Germline V gene sequence: CDR1 PRHDT, CDR2 FYEKMQ (reference sequence). CDR3 length equals 14 residues. The CDR3 DNA sequence: TGTGCCAGCAGCTCCGTAAGGTTGGGCTACGAGCAGTACTTC. Translation gives CASSSVRLGYEQYF.

The V and J genes are TRBV7-9 and TRBJ1-6; 7 bases are shared with TRBD1. Trimming took 5 bases from V and 7 from J; bases not matched to a gene: 2. Germline loops: CDR1 SEHNR, CDR2 FQNEAQ (reference sequence). The CDR3 covers 13 residues. CDR3 nucleotides: TGTGCCAGCAGCCCGGGACAGAATTCACCCCTCCACTTT. This translates into CASSPGQNSPLHF.

This rearrangement joins TRBV7-9 to TRBJ1-5, with TRBD1 matching over 10 bases. CDR3 length: 16 amino acids. V lost 5 bases and J lost 4; bases outside the gene matches: 8. Germline CDR1 and CDR2: SEHNR and FQNEAQ (reference sequence). The CDR3 nucleotides are TGTGCCAGCAGCAAGGGACAGGGGCGTTCGAATCAGCCCCAGCATTTT. It translates to CASSKGQGRSNQPQHF. The full variable domain, completed using reference TRBV7-9 and TRBJ1-5, is DTGVSQNPRHKITKRGQNVTFRCDPISEHNRLYWYRQTLGQGPEFLTYFQNEAQLEKSRLLSDRFSAERPKGSFSTLEIQRTEQGDSAMYLCASSKGQGRSNQPQHFGDGTRLSIL.

The J gene is TRBJ2-5, the V gene TRBV4-2; 7 nucleotides agree with TRBD1. This CDR3 comprises 15 residues. Per the germline V gene, CDR1 is LGHNA and CDR2 is YNFKEQ. With 3 bases clipped from V and 5 bases from J, the junction kept 9 bases outside the gene matches. CDR3 sequence reads: CASSQDRRRTETQYF. The CDR3 DNA reads as TGTGCCAGCAGCCAGGACAGGAGAAGGACGGAGACCCAGTACTTC.

The chain combines TRBV29-1 with TRBJ1-1; D unclear. CDR1 is SQVTM, CDR2 ANQGSEA, per germline. V dropped 1 base and J dropped 6 bases, with 9 bases sitting between them. The CDR3 sequence is 12 residues long. The CDR3 sequence: CSVEVRGPEAFF. The CDR3 DNA reads as TGCAGCGTTGAAGTTCGCGGCCCTGAAGCTTTCTTT.

The V call is TRBV5-5, the J call TRBJ1-2, with a tentative D call TRBD1 (6 bases). CDR1 is SGHKS, CDR2 YYEKEE, per germline (reference sequence). The CDR3 length is 15 residues. V dropped 2 bases and J dropped 4 bases, with 15 bases sitting between them. The CDR3 is CASSLQGGSGYGYTF. For the CDR3, the DNA is TGTGCCAGCAGCTTACAGGGCGGGAGCGGCTATGGCTACACCTTC.

This clone has just one count. V gene TRBV5-1 combines with J gene TRBJ1-4, with D perhaps matching TRBD1 (5 bases). CDR1 is SGHRS, CDR2 YFSETQ, per germline. The V and J ends lost 7 bases and 3 bases respectively, with 13 bases between them. The CDR3 runs to 14 residues. The CDR3 sequence: CASGTAHPNEKLFF. The CDR3 region has the DNA TGCGCCAGCGGGACTGCGCACCCTAATGAAAAACTGTTTTTT. Looking up the rest from reference TRBV5-1 and TRBJ1-4 gives the full variable domain: KAGVTQTPRYLIKTRGQQVTLSCSPISGHRSVSWYQQTPGQGLQFLFEYFSETQRNKGNFPGRFSGRQFSNSRSEMNVSTLELGDSALYLCASGTAHPNEKLFFGSGTQLSVL.

The chain recombines TRBV7-2 with TRBJ2-7; TRBD1 agrees at 7 bases. The CDR3 is made up of 16 amino acids. Unmatched junction bases numbered 5, after V lost 0 bases and J lost 0 bases. The germline CDR1 and CDR2 sequences are SGHTA and FQGNSA. For the CDR3, the DNA is TGTGCCAGCAGCTTAGCGGGGACAGAGAGCTCCTACGAGCAGTACTTC. Protein: CASSLAGTESSYEQYF.

The rearrangement links TRBV24-1 to TRBJ1-5; possible D gene TRBD1, 6 bases. The CDR3 extends over 14 amino acids. CDR1 and CDR2 from the germline V gene are KGHDR and SFDVKD. V gave up 3 bases and J gave up 6 bases, with 11 bases separating them. In nucleotides, the CDR3 is TGTGCCACCAGTGATGAAACAGGGAGTCAGCCCCAGCATTTT. This gives the protein CATSDETGSQPQHF.

The chain uses TRBV30 and TRBJ1-3; D perhaps matches TRBD1 (6 bases). Trimming took off 3 bases at V and 2 bases at J, with 20 bases between the two ends. The CDR3 is made up of 17 amino acids. Germline CDR1 reads GTSNPN; CDR2 reads SVGIG (reference sequence). The DNA of the CDR3 is TGTGCCTGGAGGGGATGGGCCCTCAGGGACACTGGAAACACCATATATTTT. Encoded protein: CAWRGWALRDTGNTIYF.